This T cell receptor beta chain was sequenced for a study of vaccination and CD4 T cells after COVID-19. On this clonotype: The antigen remains undetermined.

The CDR3 loop spans 13 amino acids. Deletions cut 0 bases from V and 2 bases from J, with 4 bases between. Germline V gene data show CDR1 as SEHNR and CDR2 as FQNEAQ (reference sequence). The assay that was used to sequence DNA from cultured CD4+ T cells was the Oncomine TCR Beta short-read assay. TCRdb processed the PCR reads anew with MiXCR; each CDR3 protein has one entry. The table includes several thousand distinct CDR3 sequences, around 59% detected once. Treatment meaning: roughly 11-day PBMC culture with coronavirus spike peptide pools or control peptides (ViraFEST assay). This rearrangement joins TRBV7-9 to TRBJ1-2; D is unclear. The TCR originated in a human donor who had recovered from COVID-19. Sequenced: CD4+ T cells from blood, cultured in vitro. CDR3 sequence: CASSLAQNYGYTF. The CDR3 DNA follows: TGTGCCAGCAGCTTAGCACAGAACTATGGCTACACCTTC. Based on the CDR3 plus reference TRBV7-9 and TRBJ1-2, the full variable domain is DTGVSQNPRHKITKRGQNVTFRCDPISEHNRLYWYRQTLGQGPEFLTYFQNEAQLEKSRLLSDRFSAERPKGSFSTLEIQRTEQGDSAMYLCASSLAQNYGYTFGSGTRLTVV.